The clone carrying this T cell receptor (beta chain) appeared many times. The antigen is undetermined. It was uncontrolled infection, other autoimmune disease, pregnancy or lactation that excluded patients. This CDR3 region has 11 residues. With 4 bases removed from V and 9 bases from J, the gap between germline ends came to 7 bases. Germline CDR1 and CDR2: PRHDT and FYEKMQ (reference sequence). The TCR beta CDR3 regions underwent amplification using RNA transcripts as the source. The HTBI primer set drove a first-round RT-PCR of the TCR CDR3. TCRdb re-called the multiplex PCR reads with MiXCR, one entry per CDR3 protein. The table has 340,000 or so distinct CDR3 sequences, roughly a fifth seen once. This entry comes from a study of T cells in Graves' hyperthyroidism and ophthalmopathy. Whole-study results and caveats: Patients with ophthalmopathy were separated from those with stable hyperthyroidism by a 13 V-J model.

Sequencing used blood. The clonotype was recovered from a woman in her forties or fifties with Graves' hyperthyroidism. The chain is built from TRBV13 and TRBJ2-1; D gene unclear. The CDR3 DNA reads TGTGCCAGCAGCTCCCATAGTGAGCAGTTCTTC. Amino acid sequence: CASSSHSEQFF.